The 28 T cell receptor beta chains in this list originate from one sample, sequenced in a study of T cell responses to AZD1222 COVID-19 vaccine. Assay: immunoSEQ multiplex PCR; the TCRdb copy retains only in-frame clones and omits some. The table shows about 83,000 clones, with around nine tenths occurring only once. The sample in question was peripheral blood, obtained on day 0 of MenACWY control vaccination. These receptors were obtained from an adult in good health.

The gene calls are TRBV3-1 (or the pseudogene TRBV3-2) and TRBJ1-2, with 9 bases lining up with TRBD1. After removal of 4 bases from V and 7 bases from J, the junction contained 4 bases not matched to a gene. Looked up from germline, CDR1 is LGHDT and CDR2 is YNNKEL (reference sequence). The length of the CDR3 is 13 residues. For the CDR3, the DNA is TGTGCCAGCAGCCGGGGACAGGGTAGTGGCTACACCTTC. As protein: CASSRGQGSGYTF.

Only one count was recorded for this clone. The chain uses TRBV7-2 and TRBJ1-2; unclear D gene. Germline assignment: CDR1 SGHTA and CDR2 FQGNSA. The CDR3 is made up of 15 amino acids. Trimming pared 0 bases from V and 0 bases from J, leaving 8 bases between. CDR3 sequence reads: CASSLAGGSNYGYTF. In nucleotides, the CDR3 is TGTGCCAGCAGCTTAGCCGGTGGCTCTAACTATGGCTACACCTTC.

The V and J genes are TRBV5-6 and TRBJ2-1, with D maybe TRBD1 (6 bases). From germline, CDR1 is SGHDT and CDR2 YYEEEE. There are 15 residues in the CDR3. V lost 3 bases to trimming and J lost 0 bases, with 10 bases between them. Here the CDR3 reads CASSYGQSSYNEQFF. In DNA, the CDR3 is TGTGCCAGCAGCTACGGACAGAGCTCCTACAATGAGCAGTTCTTC.

The genes are TRBV7-8 and TRBJ2-2, with 10 bases identical to TRBD2. Germline lookup yields CDR1 SGHVS and CDR2 FQNEAQ. The trim removed 3 bases at V and 4 bases at J, leaving 8 bases unmatched. The CDR3 contains 17 residues. The CDR3 sequence is CASSLFLAGEFTGELFF. CDR3 coding DNA: TGTGCCAGCAGCTTGTTTCTAGCGGGAGAGTTCACCGGGGAGCTGTTTTTT.

The chain recombines TRBV7-8 with TRBJ2-2; no clear D gene. The germline V and J ends were trimmed by 5 bases and 0 bases, with 10 bases remaining between them. The CDR3 extends over 15 amino acids. Germline V gene lookup returns CDR1 SGHVS and CDR2 FQNEAQ. The CDR3, as DNA: TGTGCCAGCAGCCTAAGACGGCCGAACACCGGGGAGCTGTTTTTT. It encodes CASSLRRPNTGELFF. The variable domain in full, with the rest retrieved from reference TRBV7-8 and TRBJ2-2, is GAGVSQSPRYKVAKRGQDVALRCDPISGHVSLFWYQQALGQGPEFLTYFQNEAQLDKSGLPSDRFFAERPEGSVSTLKIQRTQQEDSAVYLCASSLRRPNTGELFFGEGSRLTVL.

The chain combines TRBV28 with TRBJ1-1; D remains unclear. Trimming pared 7 bases from V and 6 bases from J, leaving 15 bases between. CDR3 size: 13 residues. CDR1 MDHEN and CDR2 SYDVKM come from the germline V gene. In nucleotides, the CDR3 is TGTGCCAGCACCTTGACGGACTCGGCTGAAGCTTTCTTT. It specifies CASTLTDSAEAFF. The entire variable domain, with the rest obtained from reference TRBV28 and TRBJ1-1, is as follows: DVKVTQSSRYLVKRTGEKVFLECVQDMDHENMFWYRQDPGLGLRLIYFSYDVKMKEKGDIPEGYSVSREKKERFSLILESASTNQTSMYLCASTLTDSAEAFFGQGTRLTVV.

This sequence joins TRBV6-6 and TRBJ2-7; TRBD2 aligns across 8 bases. V dropped 5 bases and J dropped 5; count of bases not matched to a gene: 14. The CDR3 length is 16 residues. The germline gives CDR1 MNHNY, CDR2 SVGAGI (reference sequence). The CDR3 coding sequence is TGTGCCAGCAGTGGTATACTAGCGGAGACCCTCCACGAGCAGTACTTC. Translating it yields CASSGILAETLHEQYF.

Here the CDR3 reads CASSLASGFEAFF. The DNA of the CDR3 is TGTGCCAGCAGTTTAGCCTCAGGGTTTGAAGCTTTCTTT. J is TRBJ1-1 and V is TRBV12-3 or TRBV12-4; D possibly corresponds to TRBD1 (5 bases). V lost 0 bases and J 7 bases, leaving 9 bases between the germline ends. This CDR3 has 13 amino acids.

The chain uses TRBV27 and TRBJ1-2; unclear D gene. Germline assignment: CDR1 MNHEY and CDR2 SMNVEV (reference sequence). Trimming took 9 bases from V and 6 from J, leaving 17 bases between them. The CDR3 length is 13 residues. DNA of the CDR3: TGTGCCAGTTCGACACAGTTGGAAAATGGCTACACCTTC. Residues: CASSTQLENGYTF.

This chain connects TRBV5-1 to TRBJ2-3; TRBD2 matches 7 bases. The trim removed 0 bases at V and 5 bases at J, leaving 9 bases unmatched. The CDR3 runs to 16 residues. Germline CDR1 and CDR2: SGHRS and YFSETQ. The CDR3 DNA sequence: TGCGCCAGCAGCTTGGATGCGGGAGTCTCGGGAGATACGCAGTATTTT. Translated: CASSLDAGVSGDTQYF.

The rearrangement uses TRBV6-5 and TRBJ1-1; possibly TRBD1 for D (5 bases). Germline CDR1 reads MNHEY; CDR2 reads SVGAGI. The V and J ends lost 6 bases and 4 bases respectively, with 15 bases between them. This CDR3 comprises 14 residues. For the CDR3, the DNA is TGTGCCAGCAGCGCCGTTGGTGGGGCCACTGAAGCTTTCTTT. It specifies CASSAVGGATEAFF.

The rearrangement joins TRBV6-4 to TRBJ2-2; 7 bases are shared with TRBD2. After removal of 0 bases from V and 6 bases from J, the junction contained 1 base not matched to a gene. Germline CDR1 and CDR2: MRHNA and SNTAGT. This CDR3 has 14 residues. CDR3 coding DNA: TGTGCCAGCAGTGACTCGCGGGAGCCCGGGGAGCTGTTTTTT. Its translation: CASSDSREPGELFF.

The chain couples TRBV7-9 to TRBJ2-2, with D unclear. Trimming took 7 bases from V and 4 from J, leaving 7 bases between them. The CDR3 totals 12 residues. Germline V gives CDR1 SEHNR, CDR2 FQNEAQ (reference sequence). Written as DNA, the CDR3 is TGTGCCAGCAAAAAAGGCACCGGGGAGCTGTTTTTT. It translates to CASKKGTGELFF.

This clone showed up just once. The J gene is TRBJ2-1, the V gene TRBV5-1; 7 bases match TRBD2. The V segment lost 5 bases and the J segment 8 bases; nucleotides outside the gene matches: 7. CDR1 is SGHRS, CDR2 YFSETQ, per germline. The CDR3 extends over 13 amino acids. The CDR3 coding sequence is TGCGCCAGCAGAGCGGGATTAGACGATGAGCAGTTCTTC. Translated: CASRAGLDDEQFF.

The rearrangement joins TRBV7-9 to TRBJ2-5; D unresolved. V lost 0 bases, J lost 1 base, and 6 bases lay in between. The CDR3 covers 14 residues. Germline V gene lookup returns CDR1 SEHNR and CDR2 FQNEAQ (reference sequence). Here the CDR3 DNA reads TGTGCCAGCAGCTTAGCACCCATCCAAGAGACCCAGTACTTC. It is translated as CASSLAPIQETQYF.

The chain is built from TRBV7-3 and TRBJ2-3; tentatively, D is TRBD1 or TRBD2 (5 bases each). The CDR3 covers 13 residues. V was pared by 8 bases and J by 6 bases, with 15 bases between. Germline CDR1 and CDR2: SGHTA and FQGTGA. CDR3 DNA: TGTGCCAGCCAGGGTATGGGCGGGGATACGCAGTATTTT. This gives the protein CASQGMGGDTQYF.

The chain combines TRBV29-1 with TRBJ1-1, with D possibly matching TRBD1 (5 bases). Germline CDR1 and CDR2: SQVTM and ANQGSEA. The V gene lost 4 bases and the J gene lost 3 bases, with 15 bases spanning the gap. The CDR3 length is 14 residues. The CDR3 bases are TGCAGCGTTGGATCCTCAGGGCCTTACACTGAAGCTTTCTTT. This translates into CSVGSSGPYTEAFF.

To note about this clone: One end of the junction varies from germline; a read error may be responsible. The rearrangement joins TRBV7-7 to TRBJ1-2; D may be TRBD1 (6 bases). Per germline, CDR1 SSHAT and CDR2 FNYEAQ (reference sequence). The length of the CDR3 is 13 residues. The chain's CDR3 is CASSSTGPYGYTF. CDR3 in DNA: TGTGCTAGCAGCTCGACAGGACCCTATGGCTACACCTTC.

This clone was observed a few times. The chain combines TRBV14 with TRBJ2-7, with D unclear. Trimming removed 1 base from V and 3 bases from J, with 1 base in between. Germline values: CDR1 SGHDN, CDR2 FVKESK. This CDR3 comprises 11 residues. CDR3 residues: CASSQGYEQYF. In nucleotides, the CDR3 is TGTGCCAGCAGCCAAGGCTACGAGCAGTACTTC.

The V gene is TRBV6-2 or TRBV6-3, the J gene TRBJ2-2; unclear D gene. The ends were cut back, 2 bases at V and 4 bases at J, with 14 bases in the middle. The CDR3 length is 16 residues. Germline V gives CDR1 MNHEY, CDR2 SVGEGT. The CDR3 nucleotides read TGTGCCAGCAGTTACCAACAGCCTACCCGCACCGGGGAGCTGTTTTTT. Translating it yields CASSYQQPTRTGELFF.

The rearrangement links TRBV7-9 to TRBJ1-5, with TRBD1 as a possible D gene (5 bases). V was trimmed by 5 bases and J by 2 bases, leaving 10 bases between them. The CDR3 covers 14 residues. CDR1 and CDR2 from the germline V gene are SEHNR and FQNEAQ (reference sequence). In DNA, the CDR3 is TGTGCCAGCAGCCTGCAGGGCGGCAATCAGCCCCAGCATTTT. It is translated as CASSLQGGNQPQHF.

The rearrangement links TRBV11-2 to TRBJ1-3; D is perhaps TRBD1 (6 bases). The CDR3 is 16 amino acids. The ends were cut back, 5 bases at V and 3 bases at J, with 17 bases in the middle. Germline lookup yields CDR1 SGHAT and CDR2 FQNNGV. This CDR3 reads CASSAPGRRGGNTIYF. In DNA, the CDR3 is TGTGCCAGCAGCGCGCCGGGCCGCAGGGGTGGAAACACCATATATTTT.

The J gene is TRBJ2-3, the V gene TRBV15; 10 bases are shared with TRBD2. CDR3 length: 16 amino acids. The junction had 4 bases not matched to a gene; V was cut back by 4 bases and J by 0 bases. The germline gives CDR1 LNHNV, CDR2 YYDKDF (reference sequence). The CDR3 loop reads CATSTGTSVSTDTQYF. Here the CDR3 DNA reads TGTGCCACCAGCACCGGGACTAGCGTAAGCACAGATACGCAGTATTTT.

The sample holds one count of this clone. The chain uses TRBV3-1 (or the pseudogene TRBV3-2) and TRBJ2-1; D might be TRBD1 or TRBD2, each matching 6 bases. Trimming pared 3 bases from V and 14 bases from J, leaving 14 bases between. Looked up from germline, CDR1 is LGHDT and CDR2 is YNNKEL (reference sequence). The CDR3 covers 12 residues. The CDR3, as DNA: TGTGCCAGCAGCCAGCAAGGGGGGTTGGAGTTCTTC. Its translation is CASSQQGGLEFF.

V and J are TRBV2 and TRBJ1-1; D ambiguous. The CDR3 sequence is 15 residues long. Trimming removed 2 bases from V and 1 base from J, with 11 bases in between. Germline V gene sequence: CDR1 SNHLY, CDR2 FYNNEI. This chain's CDR3 is CASSERVSENTEAFF. The CDR3 DNA is TGTGCCAGCAGTGAAAGGGTTTCGGAGAACACTGAAGCTTTCTTT.

The rearrangement links TRBV6-5 to TRBJ1-2; D is uncertain. The CDR3 extends over 13 amino acids. Germline-derived CDR1 and CDR2 are MNHEY and SVGAGI. Deletions cut 7 bases from V and 7 bases from J, with 16 bases between. The CDR3 sequence: CASTRSVELGYTF. CDR3 sequence (DNA): TGTGCCAGCACCCGCTCGGTCGAACTTGGCTACACCTTC.

CDR3 bases: TGCGCCAGCAGCCCCTACGGGTCTTCATCCGCCGGCTACGAGCAGTACTTC. Its translation: CASSPYGSSSAGYEQYF. J is TRBJ2-7 and V is TRBV5-1; no definite D call. Deletions cut 4 bases from V and 3 bases from J, with 23 bases between. The CDR3 has 17 amino acids. CDR1 and CDR2 (germline): SGHRS, YFSETQ. Full variable domain (remainder filled in from reference TRBV5-1 and TRBJ2-7): KAGVTQTPRYLIKTRGQQVTLSCSPISGHRSVSWYQQTPGQGLQFLFEYFSETQRNKGNFPGRFSGRQFSNSRSEMNVSTLELGDSALYLCASSPYGSSSAGYEQYFGPGTRLTVT.

This clone was seen once. This chain joins TRBV7-8 and TRBJ2-7; D tentatively fits TRBD1 or TRBD2 (5 bases each). V shed 1 base and J shed 6 bases, with 13 bases lying between them. Germline CDR1 is SGHVS and CDR2 is FQNEAQ. The CDR3 extends over 14 amino acids. The chain's CDR3 is CASSLVDPGREQYF. DNA for the CDR3: TGTGCCAGCAGCTTAGTTGACCCGGGGCGCGAGCAGTACTTC.